One and the same sample provided the 12 T cell receptor beta chains below, sequenced in a study of cytomegalovirus exposure and HLA in healthy donors. A multiplex PCR was run with 60 Vbeta primers and 13 Jbeta primers. Produced via immunoSEQ multiplex PCR; TCRdb's table is partial and in-frame only. The sample has 110,000 to 150,000 clones; 65% to 85% are singletons. Sample: PBMCs. These receptors were taken from a woman aged 40 to 50 in good health and CMV-seropositive.

This chain connects TRBV6-1 to TRBJ2-3; 8 bases fit TRBD2. The CDR3 has 16 residues. Germline CDR1 reads MNHNS; CDR2 reads SASEGT. V trimming: 3 bases; J trimming: 3 bases; junction bases outside the gene matches: 8. In DNA form, the CDR3 reads TGTGCCAGCAGTGAGGGCCTAGCGGGTTTGACAGATACGCAGTATTTT. Protein sequence: CASSEGLAGLTDTQYF.

The CDR3 nucleotides read TGTGCCAGCAGCCTGTGGGGGGAGGCCCAGCCCCAGCATTTT. As protein: CASSLWGEAQPQHF. This chain joins TRBV7-2 and TRBJ1-5; possibly TRBD1 for D (5 bases). This CDR3 is 14 amino acids long. Germline lookup yields CDR1 SGHTA and CDR2 FQGNSA. The V and J ends lost 5 bases and 7 bases respectively, with 15 bases between them.

The genes are TRBV27 and TRBJ2-3; possible D gene TRBD2, 6 bases. Trimming cost V 3 bases and J 2 bases, with 12 bases left between them. Germline CDR1 MNHEY, CDR2 SMNVEV (reference sequence). The CDR3 loop spans 15 amino acids. For the CDR3, the DNA is TGTGCCAGCAGTTTTGTACGGGGGACCACAGATACGCAGTATTTT. Amino acid sequence: CASSFVRGTTDTQYF.

The CDR3 is CAWSAGTGLSPLHF. CDR3 DNA: TGTGCCTGGAGTGCTGGGACAGGGCTTTCACCCCTCCACTTT. The chain combines TRBV30 with TRBJ1-6, with 9 bases aligning to TRBD1. The junction had 4 bases not matched to a gene; V was cut back by 1 base and J by 9 bases. The CDR3 runs to 14 residues. Per the germline V gene, CDR1 is GTSNPN and CDR2 is SVGIG (reference sequence).

V is TRBV5-1 and J is TRBJ1-5, with 10 nucleotides matching TRBD1. J was trimmed by 7 bases and V by 4 bases; bases with no gene match: 5. The CDR3 spans 14 residues. Germline V gives CDR1 SGHRS, CDR2 YFSETQ. The CDR3 spells CASSLGTGDQPQHF. The CDR3 DNA reads TGCGCCAGCAGCCTAGGGACAGGGGACCAGCCCCAGCATTTT.

This clone appeared a few times. This rearrangement joins TRBV4-1 to TRBJ2-7, with D possibly TRBD1 on 5 matching bases. Germline lookup yields CDR1 MGHRA and CDR2 YSYEKL. The CDR3 contains 12 residues. Trimming shortened V by 0 bases and J by 6 bases, and 6 bases separated the two germline ends. The CDR3 DNA is TGCGCCAGCAGCCAAGATGGGGCCGAGCAGTACTTC. Translated: CASSQDGAEQYF.

In its sample, this clone was seen once. The chain couples TRBV15 to TRBJ1-5; the D is unclear. This CDR3 comprises 15 residues. CDR1 and CDR2 from the germline V gene are LNHNV and YYDKDF (reference sequence). Trimming took off 1 base at V and 2 bases at J, with 9 bases between the two ends. The CDR3 DNA is TGTGCCACCAGCAGAGTCACTAGGGGCAATCAGCCCCAGCATTTT. It is translated as CATSRVTRGNQPQHF.

The chain links TRBV6-1 to TRBJ1-4, with 8 bases matching TRBD1. This CDR3 comprises 14 residues. Trimming took 7 bases from V and 8 from J; bases not matched to a gene: 9. Germline CDR1 MNHNS, CDR2 SASEGT. This chain's CDR3 is CASTTGGVREKLFF. CDR3 nucleotides: TGTGCCAGCACCACAGGGGGGGTGAGGGAAAAACTGTTTTTT.

This chain uses TRBV27 with TRBJ2-5; 9 nucleotides line up with TRBD2. The CDR3 consists of 18 residues. The junction had 15 bases not matched to a gene; V was cut back by 4 bases and J by 3 bases. From germline, CDR1 is MNHEY and CDR2 SMNVEV (reference sequence). CDR3 sequence (DNA): TGTGCCAGCAGTTCTATCCCCGGAATTAGCGGGAGCGAAGAGACCCAGTACTTC. It codes for CASSSIPGISGSEETQYF.

The rearrangement joins TRBV30 to TRBJ2-3; 8 bases map to TRBD2. Germline CDR1 GTSNPN, CDR2 SVGIG (reference sequence). The V and J ends lost 3 bases and 0 bases, in that order; junction bases with no gene match: 8. This CDR3 is 16 amino acids long. In nucleotides, the CDR3 is TGTGCCTGGAGCAGCGGGGGCCTCACGAGCACAGATACGCAGTATTTT. This sequence encodes CAWSSGGLTSTDTQYF.

The chain uses TRBV10-3 and TRBJ2-1; D is ambiguous. V shed 11 bases and J shed 8 bases, with 13 bases lying between them. CDR1 is ENHRY, CDR2 SYGVKD, per germline. CDR3 length equals 11 residues. CDR3 DNA: TGTGCCGCCCGGTCCGGTTATGAGCAGTTCTTC. Amino acid sequence: CAARSGYEQFF.

This CDR3 is CASSVGGGSGNTEAFF. The CDR3 region has the DNA TGTGCCAGCAGCGTAGGCGGGGGCTCGGGGAACACTGAAGCTTTCTTT. The chain recombines TRBV9 with TRBJ1-1, with a weak D call TRBD1 (6 bases). Trimming cost V 0 bases and J 1 base, with 13 bases left between them. The CDR3 extends over 16 amino acids. Germline lookup yields CDR1 SGDLS and CDR2 YYNGEE.